This T cell receptor beta chain was profiled in a study of cytomegalovirus exposure and HLA in healthy donors. Study-wide points: The authors enumerated roughly 160 TCR beta chains as linked to cytomegalovirus. In a later analysis, first-cohort TCR clusters were found to tend to co-occur in the 95 to 150 validation repertoires.

Germline V gives CDR1 SNHLY, CDR2 FYNNEI. This CDR3 region has 16 residues. V lost 10 bases, J lost 1 base, and 11 bases stayed unmatched. This clone was recorded once. Antigen specificity is unknown. The data were produced by immunoSEQ multiplex PCR, yet TCRdb's version contains in-frame clones alone and is incomplete. The sample lists approximately 140,000 clones, 80% to 90% occurring once. The sequenced sample consisted of PBMCs. The chain links TRBV2 to TRBJ2-3, with TRBD2 identical over 10 bases. This TCR came from a woman aged 18 to 35 in good health and CMV-seropositive. The CDR3: CATPRQTSGGTDTQYF. CDR3 DNA sequence: TGTGCCACACCACGACAAACTAGCGGGGGCACAGATACGCAGTATTTT.